These T cell receptor beta chains were read from a single sample in a study of TIL therapy for anti-PD-1-resistant metastatic lung cancer. The protocol was immunoSEQ multiplex PCR, while the TCRdb copy is restricted to in-frame clones and leaves out a portion. The data contain just under 60,000 clones, around 70% of them singletons. The material sequenced was blood, taken at baseline. The receptor source for this set is a person aged 25 to 85 with non-small cell lung cancer. Both conserved end residues are part of each CDR3. A D gene is named only where the DNA matches it firmly. Some rows have no size entry. The others give once, few or many, or a class for an expanded clone.

>TRBV29-1|TRBJ2-1|NA|TRBD1|17
TGCAGCGTTGTTAGGTCCCTCGATTCGACAGGGGCTGGTGAGCAGTTCTTC
CSVVRSLDSTGAGEQFF
>TRBV5-4|TRBJ1-6|NA|NA|18
TGTGCCAGCAGCCCGGGTGGGGGACCCAGGGTCCTAAATTCACCCCTCCACTTT
CASSPGGGPRVLNSPLHF
>TRBV6-5|TRBJ1-5|NA|TRBD1|15
TGTGCCAGCAGTTCGGGGACAGGTCCCAATCAGCCCCAGCATTTT
CASSSGTGPNQPQHF
>TRBV4-1|TRBJ2-1|NA|NA|17
TGCGCCAGCAGCCAACTCCGTGCAGGACGGTCCTACAATGAGCAGTTCTTC
CASSQLRAGRSYNEQFF
>TRBV6-1|TRBJ1-2|NA|NA|14
TGTGCCAGCAGTGAAACGGCACCCTATGGGGTGAACACCTTC
CASSETAPYGVNTF
>TRBV28|TRBJ2-2|NA|TRBD1|16
TGTGCCAGCAGTCCTCCGACAGGGGGCGACACCGGGGAGCTGTTTTTT
CASSPPTGGDTGELFF
>TRBV29-1|TRBJ2-2|NA|NA|14
TGCAGCGCCCGCCTACAGGGACCCACCGGGGAGCTGTTTTTT
CSARLQGPTGELFF
>TRBV19|TRBJ2-4|NA|TRBD2|19
TGTGCCAGTAGTACCAGCGGGCTAGCGGGAGAAGTAGCCAAAAACATTCAGTACTTC
CASSTSGLAGEVAKNIQYF
>TRBV19|TRBJ1-6|NA|NA|15
TGTGCCAGTAAAACGCGAGGGTCCTATAATTCACCCCTCCACTTT
CASKTRGSYNSPLHF
>TRBV4-3|TRBJ2-7|NA|TRBD2|14
TGCGCCAGCAGCCAACATAGGACTAGCGGCGAGCAGTACTTC
CASSQHRTSGEQYF
>TRBV11-3|TRBJ2-1|NA|TRBD2|13
TGTGCCAGCAGCATAGCGGGGTTCAATGAGCAGTTCTTC
CASSIAGFNEQFF
>TRBV9|TRBJ1-3|NA|NA|16
TGTGCCAGCAGCCGACAGGCCAAAGCTTTCGGAAACACCATATATTTT
CASSRQAKAFGNTIYF
>TRBV9|TRBJ2-1|NA|NA|15
TGTGCCAGCAGCCCACAGGGAAACTCCTACAATGAGCAGTTCTTC
CASSPQGNSYNEQFF
>TRBV28|TRBJ2-5|NA|NA|13
TGTGCCAGCAGTTTAGAGGCGGGGGAGACCCAGTACTTC
CASSLEAGETQYF
>TRBV29-1|TRBJ1-6|NA|TRBD1|13
TGCAGCGTTGGTGAGGGGGCGAATTCACCCCTCCACTTT
CSVGEGANSPLHF
>TRBV6-5|TRBJ1-1|NA|NA|15
TGTGCCAGCAGTTACGCCCTACAGGGAAACACTGAAGCTTTCTTT
CASSYALQGNTEAFF
>TRBV28|TRBJ2-6|few|NA|15
TGTGCCAGCAGTTCGTGGGGATCTGGGGCCAACGTCCTGACTTTC
CASSSWGSGANVLTF
>TRBV27|TRBJ2-7|few|NA|16
TGTGCCAGCAGTTTATCGCAGGGAGAGGTCCCCTACGAGCAGTACTTC
CASSLSQGEVPYEQYF
>TRBV28|TRBJ2-1|NA|NA|17
TGTGCCAGCAGTACGACCCTAGTTTGGGGGTCCTACAATGAGCAGTTCTTC
CASSTTLVWGSYNEQFF
>TRBV5-6|TRBJ1-2|NA|NA|13
TGTGCCAGCAGCCCACCCGGACGAAGGGGGTACACCTTC
CASSPPGRRGYTF
>TRBV19|TRBJ2-3|NA|NA|13
TGTGCCAGTAGTATAGTTGGAACAGATACGCAGTATTTT
CASSIVGTDTQYF
>TRBV11-3|TRBJ2-1|NA|NA|13
TGTGCCAGCAGCTTAAGCGGTCTCAATGAGCAGTTCTTC
CASSLSGLNEQFF
>TRBV5-1|TRBJ1-2|NA|NA|15
TGCGCCAGCAGCCAGGGTCGGACAGCTAACTATGGCTACACCTTC
CASSQGRTANYGYTF
>TRBV6-5|TRBJ2-2|NA|NA|15
TGTGCCAGCAGGTCGACAGATTCGAACACCGGGGAGCTGTTTTTT
CASRSTDSNTGELFF
>TRBV5-4|TRBJ1-4|NA|NA|16
TGTGCCAGCAGCTGGGGGGGGATCGCAACTAATGAAAAACTGTTTTTT
CASSWGGIATNEKLFF
>TRBV14|TRBJ2-7|NA|TRBD2|14
TGTGCCAGCAGGCTAGCGGCAGCCTCCTACGAGCAGTACTTC
CASRLAAASYEQYF
>TRBV5-5|TRBJ1-1|few|TRBD1|14
TGTGCCAGCAGGAGGACAGGCACGAACACTGAAGCTTTCTTT
CASRRTGTNTEAFF
>TRBV4-2|TRBJ1-5|NA|NA|16
TGTGCCAGCAGCCAAGATCTTGGGGATGGGGATCAGCCCCAGCATTTT
CASSQDLGDGDQPQHF
>TRBV9|TRBJ1-1|NA|NA|15
TGTGCCAGCAGCGGGTCGAGGGGGGTTGGCACTGAAGCTTTCTTT
CASSGSRGVGTEAFF
>TRBV19|TRBJ1-5|NA|TRBD1|14
TGTGCCAGTAGTATAACAGGGGGCGATCAGCCCCAGCATTTT
CASSITGGDQPQHF
>TRBV15|TRBJ2-5|NA|NA|13
TGTGCCACCAGCAGAGACAGGGAAGAGACCCAGTACTTC
CATSRDREETQYF
>TRBV10-2|TRBJ2-7|NA|NA|16
TGCGCCAGCAGTAAAGGCAGGGCAGCCGACTCCTACGAGCAGTACTTC
CASSKGRAADSYEQYF
>TRBV19|TRBJ1-4|NA|NA|15
TGTGCCAGTAGTTCCCACAGGAAAACTAATGAAAAACTGTTTTTT
CASSSHRKTNEKLFF
>TRBV4-3|TRBJ1-2|NA|TRBD1|15
TGCGCCAGCAGCCAAGATCATAGACAGGGGGAGGGCTACACCTTC
CASSQDHRQGEGYTF
>TRBV4-1|TRBJ2-4|NA|TRBD1|17
TGCGCCAGCAGCCAAGGACAGGGGCGGCTAGCCAAAAACATTCAGTACTTC
CASSQGQGRLAKNIQYF
>TRBV19|TRBJ1-2|few|NA|13
TGTGCCAGTAGTATGGGGTTAAACTATGGCTACACCTTC
CASSMGLNYGYTF
>TRBV19|TRBJ1-5|NA|NA|16
TGTGCCAGTAACAACGTAGGGCGGGAGGGTAATCAGCCCCAGCATTTT
CASNNVGREGNQPQHF